The clone carrying this T cell receptor (beta chain) was observed a single time. Trimming at V came to 3 bases and at J to 4 bases, leaving 7 bases not matched to a gene. There are 16 residues in the CDR3. Germline-derived CDR1 and CDR2 are SGHRS and YFSETQ. The source of the sample is a study of cytomegalovirus exposure and HLA in healthy donors. Researchers ran the PCR with 60 Vbeta and 13 Jbeta primers. Assay used: immunoSEQ multiplex PCR; TCRdb lists only in-frame clones, some missing. Among about 160,000 clones listed, more than 70% were seen once. The TCR was taken from a male donor in good health and CMV-seropositive. V usage is TRBV5-1 and J usage is TRBJ1-4; TRBD1 aligns across 9 bases. The sample comprised PBMCs. CDR3 residues: CASSWGQGGGNEKLFF. CDR3 DNA: TGCGCCAGCAGCTGGGGACAGGGAGGGGGTAATGAAAAACTGTTTTTT.